The 4 T cell receptor beta chains listed next were all sequenced from one sample in a study of blood T cell repertoires in COVID-19. Produced via immunoSEQ multiplex PCR; TCRdb's table is partial and in-frame only. Of around 270,000 clones in the sample, about 90% were seen once. Specimen: PBMCs or T cells enriched from blood (not recorded which). The receptors shown here come from a woman in her forties who had been exposed to COVID-19.

This rearrangement joins TRBV7-9 to TRBJ2-1; TRBD1 agrees at 9 bases. With 3 bases clipped from V and 6 bases from J, the junction kept 3 bases outside the gene matches. The germline gives CDR1 SEHNR, CDR2 FQNEAQ (reference sequence). CDR3 length: 14 residues. The CDR3 here is CASSLGTGRNEQFF. CDR3 in DNA: TGTGCCAGCAGCTTGGGGACAGGGCGCAATGAGCAGTTCTTC.

For this clone: The junction departs from germline at one end; a sequencing error may be responsible. Other DNA sequences from this sample encode an identical CDR3 as well. The V gene is TRBV5-1, the J gene TRBJ1-2, with 7 bases fitting TRBD1. Germline-derived CDR1 and CDR2 are SGHRS and YFSETQ. This CDR3 is built from 14 residues. The CDR3 DNA is TGTGCCAGCAGCTTGGCTGGGACAGACTATGGCTACACCTTC. Residues: CASSLAGTDYGYTF.

The table lists this clone with many counts. V usage is TRBV5-4 and J usage is TRBJ1-2; D remains ambiguous. Trimming removed 3 bases at V and 10 bases at J, with 22 bases between. This CDR3 contains 15 residues. CDR1 is SGHNT and CDR2 is YYREEE in the germline V gene (reference sequence). The CDR3 DNA is TGTGCCAGCAGCTCTCAAGGCGGAACCATTCATGACTACACCTTC. Protein product: CASSSQGGTIHDYTF.

The chain is built from TRBV12-3 or TRBV12-4 and TRBJ1-1; D is unresolved. The CDR3 loop spans 13 amino acids. V dropped 5 bases and J dropped 3 bases, with 10 bases sitting between them. CDR3 DNA: TGTGCCAGCAGTCCAGATTACCACACTGAAGCTTTCTTT. Translating gives CASSPDYHTEAFF.